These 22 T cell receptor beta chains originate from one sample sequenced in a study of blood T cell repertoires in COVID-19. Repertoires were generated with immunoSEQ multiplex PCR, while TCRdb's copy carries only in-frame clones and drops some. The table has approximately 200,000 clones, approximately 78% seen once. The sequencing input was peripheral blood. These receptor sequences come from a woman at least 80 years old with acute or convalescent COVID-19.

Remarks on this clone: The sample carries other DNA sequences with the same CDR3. CDR3 nucleotides: TGTGCCAGCAGTGAGGCGGGAGATACGCAGTATTTT. As protein: CASSEAGDTQYF. This chain uses TRBV6-1 with TRBJ2-3; a possible D gene is TRBD2 (5 bases). Trimming cost V 3 bases and J 5 bases, with 6 bases left between them. The germline V gene encodes CDR1 MNHNS and CDR2 SASEGT. The CDR3 totals 12 residues.

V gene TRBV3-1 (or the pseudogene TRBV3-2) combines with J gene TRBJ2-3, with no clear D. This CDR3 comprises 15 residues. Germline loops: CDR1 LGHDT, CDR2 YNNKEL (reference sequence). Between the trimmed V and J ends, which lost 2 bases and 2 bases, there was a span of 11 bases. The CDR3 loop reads CASSQLRATTDTQYF. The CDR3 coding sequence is TGTGCCAGCAGCCAACTAAGAGCTACCACAGATACGCAGTATTTT.

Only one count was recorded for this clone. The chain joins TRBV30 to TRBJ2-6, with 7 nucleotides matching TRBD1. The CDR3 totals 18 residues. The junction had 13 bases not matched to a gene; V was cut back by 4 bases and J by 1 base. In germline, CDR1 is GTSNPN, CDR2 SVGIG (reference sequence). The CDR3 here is CAWNRGGPPLSGANVLTF. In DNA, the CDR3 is TGTGCCTGGAACAGGGGTGGTCCCCCCTTATCTGGGGCCAACGTCCTGACTTTC.

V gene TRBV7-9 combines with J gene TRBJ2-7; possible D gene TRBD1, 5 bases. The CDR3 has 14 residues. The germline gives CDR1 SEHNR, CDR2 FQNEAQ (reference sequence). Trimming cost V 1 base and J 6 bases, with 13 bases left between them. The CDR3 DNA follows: TGTGCCAGCAGCTTAGACCCAGGGTCGGTCGAGCAGTACTTC. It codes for CASSLDPGSVEQYF.

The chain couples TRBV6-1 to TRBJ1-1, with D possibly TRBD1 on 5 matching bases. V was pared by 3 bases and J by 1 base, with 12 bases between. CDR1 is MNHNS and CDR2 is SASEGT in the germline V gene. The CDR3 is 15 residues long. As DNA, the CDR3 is TGTGCCAGCAGTGACCCGGGACTTACGAACACTGAAGCTTTCTTT. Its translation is CASSDPGLTNTEAFF.

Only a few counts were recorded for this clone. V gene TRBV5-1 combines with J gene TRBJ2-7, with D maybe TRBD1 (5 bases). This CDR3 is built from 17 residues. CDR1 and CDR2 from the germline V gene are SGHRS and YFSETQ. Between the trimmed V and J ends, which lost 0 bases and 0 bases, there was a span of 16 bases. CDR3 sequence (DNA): TGCGCCAGCAGCTTGGCCCGAGGACAACCAGCCTCCTACGAGCAGTACTTC. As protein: CASSLARGQPASYEQYF.

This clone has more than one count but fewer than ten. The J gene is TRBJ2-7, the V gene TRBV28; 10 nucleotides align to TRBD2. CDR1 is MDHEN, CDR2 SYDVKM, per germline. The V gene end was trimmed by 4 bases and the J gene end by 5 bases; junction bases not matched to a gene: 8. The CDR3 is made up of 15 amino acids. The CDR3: CASSYTGTSVDEQYF. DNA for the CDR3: TGTGCCAGCAGTTATACCGGGACTAGCGTTGACGAGCAGTACTTC.

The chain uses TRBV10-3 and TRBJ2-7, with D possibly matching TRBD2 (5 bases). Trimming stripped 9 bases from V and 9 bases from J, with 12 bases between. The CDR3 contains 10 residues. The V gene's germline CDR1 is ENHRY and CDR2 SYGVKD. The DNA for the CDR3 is TGTGCCATAGGAGGCGAGGGGCAGTACTTC. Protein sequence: CAIGGEGQYF.

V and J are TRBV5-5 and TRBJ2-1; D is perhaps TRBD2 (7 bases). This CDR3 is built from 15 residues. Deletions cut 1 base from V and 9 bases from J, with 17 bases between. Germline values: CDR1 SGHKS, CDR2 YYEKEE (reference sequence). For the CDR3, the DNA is TGTGCCAGCAGCTTGAGACTCGGGGAGGGGGTTGAGCAGTTCTTC. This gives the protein CASSLRLGEGVEQFF.

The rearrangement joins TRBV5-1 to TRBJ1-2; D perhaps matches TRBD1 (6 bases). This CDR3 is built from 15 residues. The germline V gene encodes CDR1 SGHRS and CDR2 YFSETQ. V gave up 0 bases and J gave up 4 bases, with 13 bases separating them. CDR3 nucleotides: TGCGCCAGCAGCTTGGCACCAGGGGATAGCTATGGCTACACCTTC. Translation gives CASSLAPGDSYGYTF.

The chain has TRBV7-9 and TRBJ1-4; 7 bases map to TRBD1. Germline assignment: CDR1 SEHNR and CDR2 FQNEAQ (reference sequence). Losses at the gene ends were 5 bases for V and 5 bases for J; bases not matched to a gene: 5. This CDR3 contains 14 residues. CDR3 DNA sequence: TGTGCCAGCAGCCCACAGGGGTGGAATGAAAAACTGTTTTTT. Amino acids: CASSPQGWNEKLFF.

CDR3 sequence: CASSLGVSHQETQYF. CDR3 nucleotides: TGTGCCAGCAGCTTAGGGGTTAGCCACCAAGAGACCCAGTACTTC. The chain has TRBV7-9 and TRBJ2-5, with unresolved D. V was shortened by 1 base and J by 0 bases, with 9 bases between the two germline ends. Germline assignment: CDR1 SEHNR and CDR2 FQNEAQ (reference sequence). This CDR3 has 15 residues.

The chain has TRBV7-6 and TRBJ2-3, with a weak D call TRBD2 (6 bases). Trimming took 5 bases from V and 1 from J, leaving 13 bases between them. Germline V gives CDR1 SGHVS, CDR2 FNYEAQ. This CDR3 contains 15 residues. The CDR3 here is CASSSGGVGTDTQYF. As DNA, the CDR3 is TGTGCCAGCAGCAGTGGAGGGGTCGGCACAGATACGCAGTATTTT.

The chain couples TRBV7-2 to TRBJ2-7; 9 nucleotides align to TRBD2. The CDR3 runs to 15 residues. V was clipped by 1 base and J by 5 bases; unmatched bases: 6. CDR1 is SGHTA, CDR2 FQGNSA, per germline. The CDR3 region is CASSLVGGGANEQYF. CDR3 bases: TGTGCCAGCAGCTTAGTCGGCGGGGGGGCGAACGAGCAGTACTTC. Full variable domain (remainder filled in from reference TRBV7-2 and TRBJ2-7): GAGVSQSPSNKVTEKGKDVELRCDPISGHTALYWYRQSLGQGLEFLIYFQGNSAPDKSGLPSDRFSAERTGGSVSTLTIQRTQQEDSAVYLCASSLVGGGANEQYFGPGTRLTVT.

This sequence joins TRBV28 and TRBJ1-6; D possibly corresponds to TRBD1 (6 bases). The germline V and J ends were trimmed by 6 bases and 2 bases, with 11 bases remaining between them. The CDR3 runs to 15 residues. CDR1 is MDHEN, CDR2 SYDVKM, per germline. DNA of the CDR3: TGTGCCAGCAGCATCGGACAGCCCTATAATTCACCCCTCCACTTT. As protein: CASSIGQPYNSPLHF.

CDR3 bases: TGTGCCAGCAGTCGACAGGGACCCCTGTCTTTCTTT. Amino acid sequence: CASSRQGPLSFF. The J gene is TRBJ1-1, the V gene TRBV12-3 or TRBV12-4; 7 nucleotides match TRBD1. Unmatched junction bases numbered 9, after V lost 5 bases and J lost 12 bases. The CDR3 length is 12 residues.

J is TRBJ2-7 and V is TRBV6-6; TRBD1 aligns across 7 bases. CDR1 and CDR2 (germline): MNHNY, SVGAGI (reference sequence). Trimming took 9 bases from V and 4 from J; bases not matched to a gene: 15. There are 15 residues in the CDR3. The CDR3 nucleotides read TGTGCCAGTAGACTCCATCCCGGGACAGAATACGAGCAGTACTTC. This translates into CASRLHPGTEYEQYF.

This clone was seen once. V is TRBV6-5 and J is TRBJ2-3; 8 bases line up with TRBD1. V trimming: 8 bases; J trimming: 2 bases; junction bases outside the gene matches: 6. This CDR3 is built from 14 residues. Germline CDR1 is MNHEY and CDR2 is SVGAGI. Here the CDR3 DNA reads TGTGCCAGCGAAGTGGACAGGGACACAGATACGCAGTATTTT. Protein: CASEVDRDTDTQYF.

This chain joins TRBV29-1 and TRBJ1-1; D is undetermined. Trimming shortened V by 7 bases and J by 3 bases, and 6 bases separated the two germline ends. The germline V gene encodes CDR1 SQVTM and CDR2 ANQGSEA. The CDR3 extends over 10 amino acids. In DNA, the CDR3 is TGCAGCGGCGGCCACACTGAAGCTTTCTTT. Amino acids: CSGGHTEAFF.

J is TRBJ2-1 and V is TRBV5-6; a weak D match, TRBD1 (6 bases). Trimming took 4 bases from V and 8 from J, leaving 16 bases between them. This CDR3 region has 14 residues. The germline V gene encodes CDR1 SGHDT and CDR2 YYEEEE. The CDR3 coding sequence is TGTGCCAGCAGCCCCCTGGCAGGGGATCATGAGCAGTTCTTC. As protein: CASSPLAGDHEQFF.

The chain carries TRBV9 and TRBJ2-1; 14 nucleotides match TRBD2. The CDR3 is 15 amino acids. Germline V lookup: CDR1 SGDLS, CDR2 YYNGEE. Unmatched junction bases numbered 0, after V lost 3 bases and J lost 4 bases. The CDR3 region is CASSGTSGRYNEQFF. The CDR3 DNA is TGTGCCAGCAGCGGGACTAGCGGGAGGTACAATGAGCAGTTCTTC. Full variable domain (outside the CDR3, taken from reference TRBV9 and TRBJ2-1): DSGVTQTPKHLITATGQRVTLRCSPRSGDLSVYWYQQSLDQGLQFLIQYYNGEERAKGNILERFSAQQFPDLHSELNLSSLELGDSALYFCASSGTSGRYNEQFFGPGTRLTVL.

For the CDR3, the DNA is TGTGCCAGCAGGGGGCAGTCTCCGACCTACGAGCAGTACTTC. Protein: CASRGQSPTYEQYF. V is TRBV28 and J is TRBJ2-7; D is perhaps TRBD1 (5 bases). The CDR3 runs to 14 residues. Germline V CDR1 and CDR2: MDHEN, SYDVKM. The V end was cut by 6 bases, the J end by 2 bases, with 14 bases between.